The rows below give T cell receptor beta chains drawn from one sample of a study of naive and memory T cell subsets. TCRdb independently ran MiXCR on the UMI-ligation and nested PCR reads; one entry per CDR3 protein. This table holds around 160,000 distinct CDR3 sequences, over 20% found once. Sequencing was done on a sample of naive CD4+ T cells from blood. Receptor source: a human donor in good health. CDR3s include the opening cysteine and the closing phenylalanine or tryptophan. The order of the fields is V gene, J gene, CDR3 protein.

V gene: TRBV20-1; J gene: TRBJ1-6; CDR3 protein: CSVPGQGNSPLHF
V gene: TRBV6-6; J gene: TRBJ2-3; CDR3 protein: CATRKGFSSTDTQYF
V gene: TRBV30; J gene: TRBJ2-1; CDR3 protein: CAWSFGSSYNEQFF
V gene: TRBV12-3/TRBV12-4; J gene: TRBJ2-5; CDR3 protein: CASSLQQQETQYF
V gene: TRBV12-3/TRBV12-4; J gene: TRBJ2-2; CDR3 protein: CASSLKGAGFRTGELFF
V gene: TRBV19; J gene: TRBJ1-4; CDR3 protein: CASSGGGSNEKLFF
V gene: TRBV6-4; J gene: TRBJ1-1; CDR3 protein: CASSASRNTEAFF
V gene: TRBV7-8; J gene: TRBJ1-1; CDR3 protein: CASSLRGVSVNTEAFF
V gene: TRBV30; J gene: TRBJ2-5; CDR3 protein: CAWSPAGFETQYF
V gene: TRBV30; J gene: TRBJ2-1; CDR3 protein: CAWSPKSGGYSNEQFF
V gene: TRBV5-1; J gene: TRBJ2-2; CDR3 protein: CACRGPEAGELFF
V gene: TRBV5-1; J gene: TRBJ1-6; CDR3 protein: CASSQDRMRDSPLHF
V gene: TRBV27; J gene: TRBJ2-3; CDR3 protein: CASSLGMLGTDTQYF
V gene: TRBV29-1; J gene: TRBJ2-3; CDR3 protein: CSVSVQRERDTQYF
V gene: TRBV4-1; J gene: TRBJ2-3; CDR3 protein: CASSQTIASADTQYF
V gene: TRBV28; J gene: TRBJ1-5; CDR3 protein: CASGHLRQGPNQPQHF
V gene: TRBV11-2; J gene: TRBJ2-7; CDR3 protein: CASSRPGGPYEQYF
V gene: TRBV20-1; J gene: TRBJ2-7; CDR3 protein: CSALGGREQYF
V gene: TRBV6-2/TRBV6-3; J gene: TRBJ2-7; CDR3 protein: CASGPKLRTETEQYF
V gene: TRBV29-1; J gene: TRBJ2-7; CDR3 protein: CSVEGGQAHLDEQYF
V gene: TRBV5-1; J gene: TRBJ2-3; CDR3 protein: CASSSTLLTGGPTDTQYF
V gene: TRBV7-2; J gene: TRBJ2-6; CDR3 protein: CASSSTGPGPGANVLTF
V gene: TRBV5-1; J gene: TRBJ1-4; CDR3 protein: CASSPVTGQNNEKLFF
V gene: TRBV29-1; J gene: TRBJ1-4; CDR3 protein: CSGQSENEKLFF
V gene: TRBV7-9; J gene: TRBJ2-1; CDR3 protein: CASSSAFF
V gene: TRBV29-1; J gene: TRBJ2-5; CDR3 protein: CSAGRPGTGETQYF
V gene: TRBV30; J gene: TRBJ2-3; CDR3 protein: CAWKTGGTGRTDTQYF
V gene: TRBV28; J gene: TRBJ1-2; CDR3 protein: CAILLTGTGTGYTF
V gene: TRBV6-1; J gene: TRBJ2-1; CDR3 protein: CASSKPGLANNEQFF
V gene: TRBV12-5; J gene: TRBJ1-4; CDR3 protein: CASGTGQGHEKLFF
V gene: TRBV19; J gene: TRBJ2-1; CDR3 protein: CASMDGAYNEQFF
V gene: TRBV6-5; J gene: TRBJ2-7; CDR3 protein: CASSPLWDSYEQYF
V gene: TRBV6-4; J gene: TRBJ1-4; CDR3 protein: CASTRQGRGEKLFF
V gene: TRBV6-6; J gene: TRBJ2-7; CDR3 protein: CARTDGYEQYF
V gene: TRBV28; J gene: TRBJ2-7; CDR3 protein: CASSLGAIYEQYF
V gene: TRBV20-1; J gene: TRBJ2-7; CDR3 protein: CSARTSGSPEQYF
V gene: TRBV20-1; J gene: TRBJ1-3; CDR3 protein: CSARSQRTSGNTIYF
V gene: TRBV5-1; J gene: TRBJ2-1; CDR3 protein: CASSLQPSGTINEQFF
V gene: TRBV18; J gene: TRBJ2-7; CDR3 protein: CASSPPNRGTYEQYF
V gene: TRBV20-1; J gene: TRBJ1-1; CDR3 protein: CNTGTGARNTEAFF
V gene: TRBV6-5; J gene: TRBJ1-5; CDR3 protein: CASSYSAPRRKSNQPQHF
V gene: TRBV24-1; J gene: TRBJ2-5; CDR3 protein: CATSDPMTSLETQYF